One T cell receptor beta chain is described in this entry. These data are taken from a study of early T cells in non-severe SARS-CoV-2 infection. Overall study context: Bulk RNA taken from unsorted whole blood was sequenced, leaving chains unpaired.

The CDR3 runs to 15 residues. After removal of 1 base from V and 7 bases from J, the junction contained 6 bases not matched to a gene. From germline, CDR1 is LNHNV and CDR2 YYDKDF (reference sequence). The library protocol tagged individual cDNA molecules with unique molecular identifiers. TCRdb redid the calling of the 5' RACE reads with MiXCR, one entry per CDR3 protein. The repertoire consists of around 50,000 distinct CDR3 sequences, with roughly 7.7% occurring once and the leading ten covering approximately 6.3%. The sample comprised whole blood. J is TRBJ1-5 and V is TRBV15, with 8 nucleotides matching TRBD1. This TCR was sampled from an adult who was a healthcare worker with PCR-confirmed SARS-CoV-2 infection or an uninfected control (not recorded which). The CDR3 region has the DNA TGTGCCACCAGCAGAGTCCAGGGGGCGAAACAGCCCCAGCATTTT. Protein: CATSRVQGAKQPQHF.